Shown below are 26 T cell receptor beta chains from a single sample sequenced in a study of vaccination effects on CD4 cells after COVID-19. Antigen specificity for these receptors is unknown. Using immunoSEQ multiplex PCR, the repertoire was profiled, and TCRdb retains in-frame clones only, with some absent. The sample has some 40,000 clones; roughly 73% are singletons. Within the ViraFEST assay, antigen-specific CD4+ T cells underwent expansion with viral peptide pools prior to sequencing. The culture ran for roughly 10 days before CD4+ T cells were isolated. A PCR test confirmed that the person had SARS-CoV-2 infection between March and December 2020. This sample comprised CD4+ T cells from PBMCs cultured with a peptide pool, obtained before COVID-19 vaccination. The source of these receptors is a human donor who had a prior SARS-CoV-2 infection.

In its sample, this clone was seen a few times. The V and J genes are TRBV5-1 and TRBJ1-1; TRBD1 aligns across 10 bases. The CDR3 is 14 amino acids. Germline V gives CDR1 SGHRS, CDR2 YFSETQ. J gave up 4 bases and V 4 bases, and 4 bases lay outside the gene matches. DNA for the CDR3: TGCGCCAGCAGCAGAGACAGGGGGCCCACTGAAGCTTTCTTT. This gives the protein CASSRDRGPTEAFF. The entire variable domain, with the rest obtained from reference TRBV5-1 and TRBJ1-1, is as follows: KAGVTQTPRYLIKTRGQQVTLSCSPISGHRSVSWYQQTPGQGLQFLFEYFSETQRNKGNFPGRFSGRQFSNSRSEMNVSTLELGDSALYLCASSRDRGPTEAFFGQGTRLTVV.

The V call is TRBV11-3, the J call TRBJ2-3, with 12 bases fitting TRBD2. This CDR3 is built from 18 residues. Germline assignment: CDR1 SGHNT and CDR2 YENEEA. V gave up 1 base and J gave up 0 bases; unmatched junction bases: 5. The CDR3 spells CASSLGLAGAFSTDTQYF. As DNA, the CDR3 is TGTGCCAGCAGCTTAGGACTAGCGGGAGCCTTTAGCACAGATACGCAGTATTTT.

As DNA, the CDR3 is TGTGCCAGCAGCCTCGGTCGGGATGAAAAACTGTTTTTT. This codes for CASSLGRDEKLFF. The J gene is TRBJ1-4, the V gene TRBV11-2; D ambiguous. The CDR3 covers 13 residues. The V end lost 5 bases, the J end lost 6 bases, and 10 bases lay between the germline ends. Germline loops: CDR1 SGHAT, CDR2 FQNNGV.

This clone was counted a few times. This chain joins TRBV4-1 and TRBJ1-6; perhaps TRBD1 as D (5 bases). CDR3 size: 17 residues. With 0 bases removed from V and 7 bases from J, the gap between germline ends came to 16 bases. Looked up from germline, CDR1 is MGHRA and CDR2 is YSYEKL. The CDR3 here is CASSQDQLQGGNSPLHF. The CDR3 DNA reads TGCGCCAGCAGCCAAGATCAACTCCAGGGAGGGAATTCACCCCTCCACTTT.

The CDR3 loop is CASSLRASGPVAKNIQYF. Written as DNA, the CDR3 is TGTGCCAGCAGCTTACGTGCTAGCGGGCCCGTAGCCAAAAACATTCAGTACTTC. This sequence joins TRBV7-2 and TRBJ2-4, with 8 nucleotides matching TRBD2. CDR1 SGHTA and CDR2 FQGNSA come from the germline V gene. The trim removed 2 bases at V and 0 bases at J, leaving 9 bases unmatched. This CDR3 comprises 18 residues.

The chain carries TRBV18 and TRBJ1-5; D remains unclear. Germline V CDR1 and CDR2: KGHSH, LQKENI. Between the trimmed V and J ends, which lost 1 base and 7 bases, there was a span of 8 bases. CDR3 length: 13 residues. As DNA, the CDR3 is TGTGCCAGCTCACCACACGAGGCCCAGCCCCAGCATTTT. Encoded protein: CASSPHEAQPQHF.

This clone was seen more than once but under ten times. The V and J genes are TRBV29-1 and TRBJ2-7; 9 bases are shared with TRBD2. The length of the CDR3 is 13 residues. Germline trimming cut 4 bases from V and 3 bases from J; bases unmatched to any gene: 4. Germline assignment: CDR1 SQVTM and CDR2 ANQGSEA. The CDR3 reads CSVGVAGDYEQYF. The CDR3, as DNA: TGCAGCGTTGGGGTAGCGGGAGACTACGAGCAGTACTTC.

This clone has a handful of counts. This sequence joins TRBV29-1 and TRBJ2-1; 7 bases align to TRBD2. V gave up 6 bases and J gave up 5 bases; unmatched junction bases: 16. This CDR3 region has 16 residues. Germline-derived CDR1 and CDR2 are SQVTM and ANQGSEA. The CDR3 DNA is TGCAGCGTATCTGGGAGAGCGGGGAGCGAGGACAATGAGCAGTTCTTC. As protein: CSVSGRAGSEDNEQFF.

This clone has only one observation. The chain couples TRBV12-3 or TRBV12-4 to TRBJ1-1; D gene ambiguous. This CDR3 spans 13 amino acids. The ends were cut back, 6 bases at V and 2 bases at J, with 10 bases in the middle. CDR3 DNA: TGTGCCAGCAGGACGGAACAAAACACTGAAGCTTTCTTT. This codes for CASRTEQNTEAFF.

The V gene is TRBV18, the J gene TRBJ1-4, with D uncertain. Germline V gives CDR1 KGHSH, CDR2 LQKENI. The CDR3 has 13 residues. The V and J ends lost 3 bases and 10 bases respectively, with 12 bases between them. The CDR3 loop reads CASSPTTTGKLFF. In nucleotides, the CDR3 is TGTGCCAGCTCACCTACGACAACGGGAAAACTGTTTTTT.

This chain connects TRBV11-2 to TRBJ2-7; no clear D gene. This CDR3 region has 14 residues. CDR1 and CDR2 from the germline V gene are SGHAT and FQNNGV. Between the trimmed V and J ends, which lost 4 bases and 4 bases, there was a span of 14 bases. The DNA of the CDR3 is TGTGCCAGCAGCTCCGGGCCCAAGCTGTACGAGCAGTACTTC. This translates into CASSSGPKLYEQYF.

V usage is TRBV3-1 (or the pseudogene TRBV3-2) and J usage is TRBJ1-4; D unclear. The CDR3 totals 16 residues. The germline gives CDR1 LGHDT, CDR2 YNNKEL (reference sequence). V shed 4 bases and J shed 0 bases, with 12 bases lying between them. CDR3 residues: CASSPEGSATNEKLFF. The CDR3 DNA sequence: TGTGCCAGCAGCCCAGAAGGGAGTGCAACTAATGAAAAACTGTTTTTT.

This clone was counted between two and nine times. The rearrangement links TRBV9 to TRBJ2-7, with 9 bases fitting TRBD1. CDR1 is SGDLS, CDR2 YYNGEE, per germline. The trim removed 4 bases at V and 3 bases at J, leaving 8 bases unmatched. CDR3 length equals 15 residues. The CDR3 loop is CASSSAGTGYYEQYF. The DNA of the CDR3 is TGTGCCAGCAGCTCTGCCGGGACAGGGTACTACGAGCAGTACTTC.

This clone was counted a few times. The V call is TRBV5-1, the J call TRBJ2-1; 8 positions match TRBD2. Per germline, CDR1 SGHRS and CDR2 YFSETQ. The trim removed 7 bases at V and 2 bases at J, leaving 14 bases unmatched. CDR3 length equals 17 residues. In DNA form, the CDR3 reads TGCGCCAGCCAGGCGGCGGGGGGAGCCGGGACCTACAATGAGCAGTTCTTC. Its translation: CASQAAGGAGTYNEQFF.

This rearrangement joins TRBV6-5 to TRBJ2-3, with TRBD2 identical over 12 bases. V was clipped by 6 bases and J by 5 bases; unmatched bases: 3. Germline V gives CDR1 MNHEY, CDR2 SVGAGI. This CDR3 is built from 14 residues. The CDR3 here is CASSRLAGVDTQYF. The DNA of the CDR3 is TGTGCCAGCAGCCGACTAGCGGGAGTAGATACGCAGTATTTT.

This chain joins TRBV19 and TRBJ1-2; 11 bases line up with TRBD1. The CDR3 is made up of 14 amino acids. The germline gives CDR1 LNHDA, CDR2 SQIVND (reference sequence). V gave up 5 bases and J gave up 4 bases; unmatched junction bases: 3. CDR3 nucleotides: TGTGCCAGTAGTGCAGGACAGGGGGCCTATGGCTACACCTTC. Its protein product is CASSAGQGAYGYTF. Full variable domain (outside the CDR3, taken from reference TRBV19 and TRBJ1-2): DGGITQSPKYLFRKEGQNVTLSCEQNLNHDAMYWYRQDPGQGLRLIYYSQIVNDFQKGDIAEGYSVSREKKESFPLTVTSAQKNPTAFYLCASSAGQGAYGYTFGSGTRLTVV.

This clone was detected once. This chain joins TRBV18 and TRBJ1-4; 8 bases match TRBD1. Trimming at V came to 3 bases and at J to 7 bases, leaving 10 bases not matched to a gene. Germline V CDR1 and CDR2: KGHSH, LQKENI. CDR3 size: 16 residues. The CDR3 DNA sequence: TGTGCCAGCTCACCCTCAGGGTGGACAGGGATTGAAAAACTGTTTTTT. It codes for CASSPSGWTGIEKLFF.

The chain employs TRBV6-2 or TRBV6-3 and TRBJ2-7; D unresolved. Germline V lookup: CDR1 MNHEY, CDR2 SVGEGT. The ends were cut back, 1 base at V and 3 bases at J, with 4 bases in the middle. The CDR3 sequence is 12 residues long. CDR3 bases: TGTGCCAGCAGTTACTTCGGCTACGAGCAGTACTTC. It encodes CASSYFGYEQYF.

The chain couples TRBV7-3 to TRBJ2-6; D gene uncertain. The CDR3 runs to 14 residues. Germline-derived CDR1 and CDR2 are SGHTA and FQGTGA. V shed 4 bases and J shed 2 bases, with 6 bases lying between them. CDR3 region: CASSSYPGANVLTF. Written as DNA, the CDR3 is TGTGCCAGCAGCTCCTACCCTGGGGCCAACGTCCTGACTTTC. The whole variable domain, remainder taken from reference TRBV7-3 and TRBJ2-6, is GAGVSQTPSNKVTEKGKYVELRCDPISGHTALYWYRQSLGQGPEFLIYFQGTGAADDSGLPNDRFFAVRPEGSVSTLKIQRTERGDSAVYLCASSSYPGANVLTFGAGSRLTVL.

This clone was recorded a few times. This sequence joins TRBV7-9 and TRBJ2-7, with D perhaps matching TRBD2 (6 bases). V was clipped by 5 bases and J by 2 bases, with 13 bases between them. This CDR3 is 14 amino acids long. Germline loops: CDR1 SEHNR, CDR2 FQNEAQ (reference sequence). The CDR3 region has the DNA TGTGCCAGCAGCCCGGACTACTGGACCTACGAGCAGTACTTC. It is translated as CASSPDYWTYEQYF.

This chain joins TRBV7-8 and TRBJ1-4; TRBD1 might be the D (6 bases). Trimming left V 5 bases short and J 4 bases short, with 11 bases between. Germline CDR1 SGHVS, CDR2 FQNEAQ. This CDR3 region has 14 residues. DNA of the CDR3: TGTGCCAGCAGCCGGACAGCAATTAATGAAAAACTGTTTTTT. Translated, it gives CASSRTAINEKLFF.

The chain joins TRBV7-9 to TRBJ2-5; 9 bases are a match to TRBD2. J was trimmed by 4 bases and V by 2 bases; bases with no gene match: 8. The CDR3 has 16 residues. Germline V gene sequence: CDR1 SEHNR, CDR2 FQNEAQ (reference sequence). CDR3 sequence (DNA): TGTGCCAGCAGCTTAATCGGTAGCGGGAGAGGAGAGACCCAGTACTTC. Protein product: CASSLIGSGRGETQYF.

The chain uses TRBV15 and TRBJ2-5; D is unclear. The ends were cut back, 0 bases at V and 5 bases at J, with 4 bases in the middle. Germline V CDR1 and CDR2: LNHNV, YYDKDF (reference sequence). The CDR3 runs 12 residues. The CDR3 is CATSRDPETQYF. CDR3 bases: TGTGCCACCAGCAGAGACCCGGAGACCCAGTACTTC.

The V call is TRBV6-5, the J call TRBJ2-1; 12 nucleotides line up with TRBD2. The ends lost 6 bases at V and 4 bases at J; junction bases unmatched: 4. Germline V lookup: CDR1 MNHEY, CDR2 SVGAGI. CDR3 size: 15 residues. In DNA form, the CDR3 reads TGTGCCAGCAGCCTGGGACTAGCGGGTTACAATGAGCAGTTCTTC. Amino acids: CASSLGLAGYNEQFF.

This chain links TRBV4-2 with TRBJ2-5; 14 positions match TRBD2. The germline V gene encodes CDR1 LGHNA and CDR2 YNFKEQ. The CDR3 runs 18 residues. Losses at the gene ends were 0 bases for V and 3 bases for J; bases not matched to a gene: 6. CDR3 region: CASSQDWTSGGFEETQYF. In DNA, the CDR3 is TGTGCCAGCAGCCAAGATTGGACTAGCGGGGGGTTTGAAGAGACCCAGTACTTC.

This chain joins TRBV2 and TRBJ1-5, with TRBD1 matching over 7 bases. The germline V gene encodes CDR1 SNHLY and CDR2 FYNNEI. The V segment lost 5 bases and the J segment 0 bases; nucleotides outside the gene matches: 1. This CDR3 contains 14 residues. The CDR3 DNA sequence: TGTGCCAGCAGTTGGGACAGTAGCAATCAGCCCCAGCATTTT. Its protein product is CASSWDSSNQPQHF. Full variable domain (outside the CDR3, taken from reference TRBV2 and TRBJ1-5): EPEVTQTPSHQVTQMGQEVILRCVPISNHLYFYWYRQILGQKVEFLVSFYNNEISEKSEIFDDQFSVERPDGSNFTLKIRSTKLEDSAMYFCASSWDSSNQPQHFGDGTRLSIL.